A selection of T cell receptor beta chains follows, all from one sample in a study of T-cell memory formation after mild COVID-19. TCRdb reprocessed the 5' RACE reads via MiXCR and lists one record per CDR3 protein. This sample has hundreds of thousands of distinct CDR3 sequences, with roughly a fifth found just once. Sequenced material: PBMCs or a T cell subset sorted from them (not recorded which). These TCRs come from an adult woman who had mild COVID-19 (a few samples of this study predate the infection). Cell type and time point are not known. Each CDR3 is given with its conserved first and last residue. A D gene is named only where the DNA matches it firmly. The size entry is marked missing in some rows and otherwise reads once, few, many or a size class.

d_gene,len,abundance,v_gene,j_gene,CDR3nt,CDR3aa
.,13,.,TRBV7-3,TRBJ1-1,TGTGCCAGCAGCTTAAGAAGGGGCACTGAAGCTTTCTTT,CASSLRRGTEAFF
TRBD1,15,few,TRBV5-1,TRBJ2-3,TGCGCCAGCAGCATACCGACAGGGGGCCCAGATACGCAGTATTTT,CASSIPTGGPDTQYF
.,13,.,TRBV5-1,TRBJ2-5,TGCGCCAGCGAGGTAACCCGCACGGAGACCCAGTACTTC,CASEVTRTETQYF
.,16,.,TRBV12-3/TRBV12-4,TRBJ2-1,TGTGCCAGCAGTTTATCTAATTTCGGAGGGCGGGATGAGCAGTTCTTC,CASSLSNFGGRDEQFF
.,15,.,TRBV4-3,TRBJ1-2,TGCGCCAGCAGCCAAGGAAGGGGCGCTAATTATGGCTACACCTTC,CASSQGRGANYGYTF
.,14,.,TRBV7-9,TRBJ1-4,TGTGCCAGCAGCTCTACGGGACCGAGAGAAAAACTGTTTTTT,CASSSTGPREKLFF
.,15,.,TRBV6-6,TRBJ2-7,TGTGCCAGCAGTCCCACTGATAGGTTGTCCTACGAGCAGTACTTC,CASSPTDRLSYEQYF
TRBD2,17,.,TRBV18,TRBJ2-3,TGTGCCAGCTCACCTAGGACTAGCGGGAGCCCCGCGGGTACGCAGTATTTT,CASSPRTSGSPAGTQYF
TRBD1,14,.,TRBV5-5,TRBJ2-7,TGTGCCAGCAGCTTGTTCCAGGGGGCCTACGAGCAGTACTTC,CASSLFQGAYEQYF
.,12,.,TRBV5-1,TRBJ1-2,TGCGCCAGCAGGGATTTGGCCTATGGCTACACCTTC,CASRDLAYGYTF
TRBD1,16,few,TRBV30,TRBJ1-2,TGTGCCTGGAGTCCCCCCGTAGGCCCCCGGGACAGGACCTACACCTTC,CAWSPPVGPRDRTYTF
TRBD1,16,few,TRBV11-3,TRBJ2-3,TGTGCCAGCAGCTTTCGGGACAGGGGGGCGACAGATACGCAGTATTTT,CASSFRDRGATDTQYF
.,13,few,TRBV24-1,TRBJ2-1,TGTGCCACCAGTGACCTCGAATGGAATGAGCAGTTCTTC,CATSDLEWNEQFF
.,11,.,TRBV7-9,TRBJ2-1,TGTGCCAGCAGCTTCCGCGATGAGCAGTTCTTC,CASSFRDEQFF
TRBD1,13,few,TRBV30,TRBJ1-6,TGTGCCTGGACGCAGGGGGCCGGGTCACCCCTCCACTTT,CAWTQGAGSPLHF
.,15,many,TRBV5-1,TRBJ2-7,TGCGCCAGCAGCCCGGATGGACAAACGGGCTACGAGCAGTACTTC,CASSPDGQTGYEQYF
.,14,.,TRBV6-2/TRBV6-3,TRBJ2-5,TGTGCCAGCAGTTACTCGAACACCGGAGAGACCCAGTACTTC,CASSYSNTGETQYF
.,14,few,TRBV7-2,TRBJ1-1,TGTGCCAGCAGCGTAGGGCAGGGCCACACTGAAGCTTTCTTT,CASSVGQGHTEAFF